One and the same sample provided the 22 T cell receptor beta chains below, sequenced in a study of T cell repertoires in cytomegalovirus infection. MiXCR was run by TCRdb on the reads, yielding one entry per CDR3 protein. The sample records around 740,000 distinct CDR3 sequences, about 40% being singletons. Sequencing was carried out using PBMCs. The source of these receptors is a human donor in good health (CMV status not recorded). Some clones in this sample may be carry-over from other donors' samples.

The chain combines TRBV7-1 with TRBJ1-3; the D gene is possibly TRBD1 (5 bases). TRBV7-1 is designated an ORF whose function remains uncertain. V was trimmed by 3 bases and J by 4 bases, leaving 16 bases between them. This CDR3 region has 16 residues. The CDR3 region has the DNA TGTGCCAGCAGCTCGATATCAGGGTTGTTGGGAAACACCATATATTTT. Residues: CASSSISGLLGNTIYF.

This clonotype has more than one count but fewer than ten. The CDR3 sequence: CASSWQGTGGSYEQYF. CDR3 DNA: TGTGCCAGCAGCTGGCAAGGGACAGGGGGCTCCTACGAGCAGTACTTC. This rearrangement joins TRBV7-6 to TRBJ2-7; 11 positions match TRBD1. V was pared by 4 bases and J by 0 bases, with 5 bases of the junction left unmatched. The length of the CDR3 is 16 residues. CDR1 SGHVS and CDR2 FNYEAQ come from the germline V gene.

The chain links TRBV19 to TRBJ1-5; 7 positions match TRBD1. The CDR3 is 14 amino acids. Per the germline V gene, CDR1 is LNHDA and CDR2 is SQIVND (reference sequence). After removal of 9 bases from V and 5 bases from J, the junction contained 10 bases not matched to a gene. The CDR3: CASRAGGFDQPQHF. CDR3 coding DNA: TGTGCCAGCAGGGCAGGGGGATTCGATCAGCCCCAGCATTTT.

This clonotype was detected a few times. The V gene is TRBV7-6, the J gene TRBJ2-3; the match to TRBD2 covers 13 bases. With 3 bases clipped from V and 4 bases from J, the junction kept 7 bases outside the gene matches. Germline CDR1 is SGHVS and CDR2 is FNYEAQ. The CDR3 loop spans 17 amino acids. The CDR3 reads CASSLGTSGTGSDTQYF. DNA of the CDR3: TGTGCCAGCAGCTTGGGGACTAGCGGGACGGGGTCAGATACGCAGTATTTT.

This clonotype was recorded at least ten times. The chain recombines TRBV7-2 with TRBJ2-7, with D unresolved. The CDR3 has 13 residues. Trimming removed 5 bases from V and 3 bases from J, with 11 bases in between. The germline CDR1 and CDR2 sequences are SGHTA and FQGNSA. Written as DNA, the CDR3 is TGTGCCAGCAGCCCCGAGGCAGACTACGAGCAGTACTTC. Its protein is CASSPEADYEQYF. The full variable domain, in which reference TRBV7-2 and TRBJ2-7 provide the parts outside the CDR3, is GAGVSQSPSNKVTEKGKDVELRCDPISGHTALYWYRQSLGQGLEFLIYFQGNSAPDKSGLPSDRFSAERTGGSVSTLTIQRTQQEDSAVYLCASSPEADYEQYFGPGTRLTVT.

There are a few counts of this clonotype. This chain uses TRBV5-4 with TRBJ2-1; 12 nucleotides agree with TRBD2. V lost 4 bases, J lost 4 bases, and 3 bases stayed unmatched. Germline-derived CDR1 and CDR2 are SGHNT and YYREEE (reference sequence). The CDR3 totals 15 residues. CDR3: CASSDTSGGYNEQFF. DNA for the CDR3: TGTGCCAGCAGCGATACTAGCGGGGGGTACAATGAGCAGTTCTTC.

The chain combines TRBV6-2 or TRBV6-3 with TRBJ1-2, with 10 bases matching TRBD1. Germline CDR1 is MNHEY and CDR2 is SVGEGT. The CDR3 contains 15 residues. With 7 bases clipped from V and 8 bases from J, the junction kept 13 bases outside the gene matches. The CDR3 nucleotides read TGTGCCAGCACCCCGACAGGGGGCATCGATGGCGGCTACACCTTC. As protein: CASTPTGGIDGGYTF.

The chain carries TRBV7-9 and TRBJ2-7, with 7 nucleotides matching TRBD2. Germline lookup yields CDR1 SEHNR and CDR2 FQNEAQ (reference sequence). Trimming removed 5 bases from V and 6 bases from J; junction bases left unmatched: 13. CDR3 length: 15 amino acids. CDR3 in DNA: TGTGCCAGCAGCCGTCTAGCGGAGGGGTTATCCGAGCAGTACTTC. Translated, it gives CASSRLAEGLSEQYF.

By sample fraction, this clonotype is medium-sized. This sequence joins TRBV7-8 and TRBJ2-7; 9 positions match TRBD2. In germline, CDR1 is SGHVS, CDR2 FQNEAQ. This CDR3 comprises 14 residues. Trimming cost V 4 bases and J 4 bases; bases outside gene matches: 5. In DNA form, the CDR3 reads TGTGCCAGCAGCTCGTTGACTAGCGGATACGAGCAGTACTTC. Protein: CASSSLTSGYEQYF.

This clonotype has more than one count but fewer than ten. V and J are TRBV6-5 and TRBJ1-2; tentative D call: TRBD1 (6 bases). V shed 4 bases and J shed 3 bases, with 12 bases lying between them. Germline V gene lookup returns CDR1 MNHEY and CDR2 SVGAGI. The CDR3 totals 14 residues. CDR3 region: CASSSGGEDYGYTF. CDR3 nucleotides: TGTGCCAGCAGTTCTGGGGGCGAGGACTATGGCTACACCTTC.

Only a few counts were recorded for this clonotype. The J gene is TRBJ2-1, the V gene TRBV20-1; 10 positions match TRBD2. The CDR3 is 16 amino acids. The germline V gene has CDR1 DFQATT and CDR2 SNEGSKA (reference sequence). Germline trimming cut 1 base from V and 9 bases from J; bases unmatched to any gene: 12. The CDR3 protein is CSARVLRSGRAGEQFF. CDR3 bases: TGCAGTGCTAGAGTCTTGCGGAGCGGGAGGGCCGGTGAGCAGTTCTTC.

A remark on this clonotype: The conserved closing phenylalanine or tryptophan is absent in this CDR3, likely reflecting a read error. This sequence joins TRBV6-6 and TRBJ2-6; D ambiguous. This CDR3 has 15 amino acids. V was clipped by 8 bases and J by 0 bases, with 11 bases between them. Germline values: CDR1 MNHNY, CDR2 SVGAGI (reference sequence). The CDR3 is CASGSTSSGANVLTS. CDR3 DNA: TGTGCCAGCGGCTCGACAAGCTCTGGGGCCAACGTCCTGACTTCC.

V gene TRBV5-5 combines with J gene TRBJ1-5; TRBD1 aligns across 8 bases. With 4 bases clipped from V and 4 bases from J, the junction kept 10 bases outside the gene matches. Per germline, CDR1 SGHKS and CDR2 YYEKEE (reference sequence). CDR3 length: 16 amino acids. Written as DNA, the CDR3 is TGTGCCAGCAGCAATCCGGGACAGGATCCTAATCAGCCCCAGCATTTT. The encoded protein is CASSNPGQDPNQPQHF.

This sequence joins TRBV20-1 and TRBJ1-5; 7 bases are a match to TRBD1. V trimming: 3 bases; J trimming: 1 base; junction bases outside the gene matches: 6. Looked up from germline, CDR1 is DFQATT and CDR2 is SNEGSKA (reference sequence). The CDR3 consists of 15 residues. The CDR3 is CSASTGVLSNQPQHF. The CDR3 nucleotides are TGCAGTGCTAGTACAGGGGTACTGAGCAATCAGCCCCAGCATTTT.

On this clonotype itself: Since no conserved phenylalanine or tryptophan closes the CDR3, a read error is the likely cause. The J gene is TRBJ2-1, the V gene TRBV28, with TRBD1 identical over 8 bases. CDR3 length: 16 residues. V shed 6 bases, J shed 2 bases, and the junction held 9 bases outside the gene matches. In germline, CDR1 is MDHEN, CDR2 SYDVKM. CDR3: CASSTTGTGPYNEQFL. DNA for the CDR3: TGTGCCAGCAGCACTACCGGGACAGGCCCCTACAATGAGCAGTTCTTA.

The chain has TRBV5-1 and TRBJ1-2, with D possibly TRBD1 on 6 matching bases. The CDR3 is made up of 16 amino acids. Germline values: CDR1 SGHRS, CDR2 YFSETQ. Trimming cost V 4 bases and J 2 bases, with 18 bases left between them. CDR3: CASSLTLTGWNYGYTF. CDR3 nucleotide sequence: TGCGCCAGCAGCCTTACCTTGACAGGTTGGAACTATGGCTACACCTTC.

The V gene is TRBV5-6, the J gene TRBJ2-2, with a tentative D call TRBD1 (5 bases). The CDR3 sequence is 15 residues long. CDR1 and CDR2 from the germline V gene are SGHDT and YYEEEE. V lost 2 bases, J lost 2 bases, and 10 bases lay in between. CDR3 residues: CASSFWGLNTGELFF. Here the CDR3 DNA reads TGTGCCAGCAGCTTCTGGGGCCTTAACACCGGGGAGCTGTTTTTT.

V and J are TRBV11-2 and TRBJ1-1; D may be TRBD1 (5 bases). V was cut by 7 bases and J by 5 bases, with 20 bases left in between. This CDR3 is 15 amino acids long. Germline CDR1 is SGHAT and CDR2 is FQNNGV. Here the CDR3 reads CASIPRVGGRTEAFF. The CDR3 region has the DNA TGTGCCAGCATCCCTCGAGTGGGGGGGAGGACTGAAGCTTTCTTT.

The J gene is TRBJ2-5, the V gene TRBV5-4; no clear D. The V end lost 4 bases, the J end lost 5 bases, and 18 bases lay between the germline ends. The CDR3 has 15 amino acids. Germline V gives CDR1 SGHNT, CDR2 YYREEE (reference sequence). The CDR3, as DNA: TGTGCCAGCAGCCCGCCTGAAGGGTTTGGGGAGACCCAGTACTTC. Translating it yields CASSPPEGFGETQYF.

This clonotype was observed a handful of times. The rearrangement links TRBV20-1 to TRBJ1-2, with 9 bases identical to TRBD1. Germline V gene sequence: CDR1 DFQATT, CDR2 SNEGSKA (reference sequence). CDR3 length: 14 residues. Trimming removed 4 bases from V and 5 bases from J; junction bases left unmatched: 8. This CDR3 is CSAIIQGAKYGYTF. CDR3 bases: TGCAGTGCTATCATACAGGGGGCGAAGTATGGCTACACCTTC.

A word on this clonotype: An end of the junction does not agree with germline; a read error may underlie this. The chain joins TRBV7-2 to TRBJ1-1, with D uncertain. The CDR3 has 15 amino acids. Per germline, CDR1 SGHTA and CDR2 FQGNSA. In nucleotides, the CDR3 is TGTGACAGCAGCTTCGTCGGCGGCCAGAACACGGAAGCTTTCTTT. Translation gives CDSSFVGGQNTEAFF. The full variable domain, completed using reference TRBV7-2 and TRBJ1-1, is GAGVSQSPSNKVTEKGKDVELRCDPISGHTALYWYRQSLGQGLEFLIYFQGNSAPDKSGLPSDRFSAERTGGSVSTLTIQRTQQEDSAVYLCDSSFVGGQNTEAFFGQGTRLTVV.

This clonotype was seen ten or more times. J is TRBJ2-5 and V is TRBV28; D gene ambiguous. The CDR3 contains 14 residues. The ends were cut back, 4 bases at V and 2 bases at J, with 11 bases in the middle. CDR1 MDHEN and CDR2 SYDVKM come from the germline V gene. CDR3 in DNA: TGTGCCAGCAGTTCCCCGGACCGACAAGAGACCCAGTACTTC. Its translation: CASSSPDRQETQYF.